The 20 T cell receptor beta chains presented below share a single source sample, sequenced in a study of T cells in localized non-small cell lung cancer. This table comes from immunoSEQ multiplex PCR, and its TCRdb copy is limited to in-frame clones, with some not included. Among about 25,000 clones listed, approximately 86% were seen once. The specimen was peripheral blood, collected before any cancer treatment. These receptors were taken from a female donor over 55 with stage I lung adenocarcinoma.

CDR3 bases: TGTGCCAGCAGCTTAGGGGGTGGGCTTAACACTGAAGCTTTCTTT. Its translation: CASSLGGGLNTEAFF. V gene TRBV7-9 combines with J gene TRBJ1-1; D gene unclear. V shed 1 base and J shed 2 bases, with 11 bases lying between them. The CDR3 runs 15 residues. Germline-derived CDR1 and CDR2 are SEHNR and FQNEAQ (reference sequence).

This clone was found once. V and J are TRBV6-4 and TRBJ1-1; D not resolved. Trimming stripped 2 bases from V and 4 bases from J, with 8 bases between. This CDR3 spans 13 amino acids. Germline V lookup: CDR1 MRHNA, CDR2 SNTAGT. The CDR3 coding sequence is TGTGCCAGCAGTGACACCGGGATCACTGAAGCTTTCTTT. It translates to CASSDTGITEAFF.

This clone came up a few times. The CDR3 nucleotides read TGTGCCAGCAGCCAAGTCGACACCTCTGGAAACACCATATATTTT. Its protein product is CASSQVDTSGNTIYF. This chain connects TRBV4-2 to TRBJ1-3; D is uncertain. Germline assignment: CDR1 LGHNA and CDR2 YNFKEQ. Trimming took off 1 base at V and 0 bases at J, with 7 bases between the two ends. This CDR3 contains 15 residues.

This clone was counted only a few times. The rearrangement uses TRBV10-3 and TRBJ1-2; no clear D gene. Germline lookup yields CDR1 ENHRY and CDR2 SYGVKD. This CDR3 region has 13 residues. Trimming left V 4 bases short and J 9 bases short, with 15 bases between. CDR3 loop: CAISVTAWESYTF. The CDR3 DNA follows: TGTGCCATCAGTGTTACGGCGTGGGAGAGCTACACCTTC.

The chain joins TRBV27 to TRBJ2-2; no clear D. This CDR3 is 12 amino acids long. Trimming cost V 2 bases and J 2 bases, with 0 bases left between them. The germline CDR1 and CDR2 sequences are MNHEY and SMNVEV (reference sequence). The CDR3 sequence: CASSLNTGELFF. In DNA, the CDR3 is TGTGCCAGCAGTTTAAACACCGGGGAGCTGTTTTTT.

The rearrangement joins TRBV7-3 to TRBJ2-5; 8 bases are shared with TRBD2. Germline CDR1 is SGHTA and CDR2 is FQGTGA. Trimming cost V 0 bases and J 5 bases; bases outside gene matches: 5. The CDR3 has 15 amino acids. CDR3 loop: CASSLTSGEGETQYF. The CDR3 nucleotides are TGTGCCAGCAGCTTAACTAGCGGGGAGGGGGAGACCCAGTACTTC.

The DNA of the CDR3 is TGTGCCAGCAGCGTAGGTGAAGGGACAATCTCCTCTGAAGCTTTCTTT. Residues: CASSVGEGTISSEAFF. The V gene is TRBV9, the J gene TRBJ1-1, with a possible D match to TRBD1 (6 bases). Germline V lookup: CDR1 SGDLS, CDR2 YYNGEE. The V and J ends lost 0 bases and 6 bases respectively, with 18 bases between them. The CDR3 has 16 amino acids.

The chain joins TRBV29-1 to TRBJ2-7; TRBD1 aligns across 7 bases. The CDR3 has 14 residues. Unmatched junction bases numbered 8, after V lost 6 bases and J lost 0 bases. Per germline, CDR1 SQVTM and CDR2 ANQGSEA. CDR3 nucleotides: TGCAGCGTAAACGGACAGGCCAGCTCCTACGAGCAGTACTTC. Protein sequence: CSVNGQASSYEQYF.

CDR3 sequence: CASSIVSEESQFF. The CDR3, as DNA: TGTGCCAGTAGTATAGTATCGGAGGAGTCGCAGTTCTTC. The rearrangement uses TRBV19 and TRBJ2-1; D might be TRBD2 (5 bases). Trimming took off 1 base at V and 12 bases at J, with 13 bases between the two ends. The CDR3 consists of 13 residues. Germline V gene lookup returns CDR1 LNHDA and CDR2 SQIVND (reference sequence).

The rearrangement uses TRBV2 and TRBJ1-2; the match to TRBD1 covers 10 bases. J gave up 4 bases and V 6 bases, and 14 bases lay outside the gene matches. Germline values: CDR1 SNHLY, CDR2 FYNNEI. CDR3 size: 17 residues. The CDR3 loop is CASSAPALRDRGYGYTF. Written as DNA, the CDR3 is TGTGCCAGCAGCGCTCCGGCTCTCCGGGACAGGGGCTATGGCTACACCTTC.

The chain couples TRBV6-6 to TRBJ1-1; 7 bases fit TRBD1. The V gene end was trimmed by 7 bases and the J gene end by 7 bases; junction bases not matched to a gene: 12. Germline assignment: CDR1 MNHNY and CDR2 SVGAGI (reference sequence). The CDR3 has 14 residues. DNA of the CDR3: TGTGCCAGCACCGCAGGGGGGAGGTTGGGTGAAGCTTTCTTT. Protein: CASTAGGRLGEAFF.

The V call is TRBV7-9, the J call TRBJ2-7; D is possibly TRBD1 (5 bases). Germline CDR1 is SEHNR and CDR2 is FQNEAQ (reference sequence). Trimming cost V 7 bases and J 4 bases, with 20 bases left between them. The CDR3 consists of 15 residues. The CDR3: CASTLGAGSFYEQYF. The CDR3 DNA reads TGTGCCAGCACCCTAGGGGCAGGCTCTTTTTACGAGCAGTACTTC. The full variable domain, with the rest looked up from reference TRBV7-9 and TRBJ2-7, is DTGVSQNPRHKITKRGQNVTFRCDPISEHNRLYWYRQTLGQGPEFLTYFQNEAQLEKSRLLSDRFSAERPKGSFSTLEIQRTEQGDSAMYLCASTLGAGSFYEQYFGPGTRLTVT.

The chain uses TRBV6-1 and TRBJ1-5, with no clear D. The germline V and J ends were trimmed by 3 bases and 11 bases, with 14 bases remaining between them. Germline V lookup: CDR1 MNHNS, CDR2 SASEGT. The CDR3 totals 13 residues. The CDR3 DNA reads TGTGCCAGCAGTGAGGGATCCGTATCGTCCCAGCATTTT. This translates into CASSEGSVSSQHF.

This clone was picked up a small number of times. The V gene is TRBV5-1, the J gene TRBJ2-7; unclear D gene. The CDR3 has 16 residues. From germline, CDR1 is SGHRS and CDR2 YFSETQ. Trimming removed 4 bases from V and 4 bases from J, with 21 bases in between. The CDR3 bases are TGCGCCAGCAGCAGCCAGGCCGCCGCGCTGAGGTACGAGCAGTACTTC. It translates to CASSSQAAALRYEQYF.

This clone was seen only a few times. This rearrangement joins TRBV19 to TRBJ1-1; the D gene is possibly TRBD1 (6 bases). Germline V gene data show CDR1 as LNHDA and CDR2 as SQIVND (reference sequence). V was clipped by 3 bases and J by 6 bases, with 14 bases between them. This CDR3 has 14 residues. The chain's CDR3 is CASSIGTGGAEAFF. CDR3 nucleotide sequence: TGTGCCAGTAGTATCGGGACGGGGGGCGCTGAAGCTTTCTTT. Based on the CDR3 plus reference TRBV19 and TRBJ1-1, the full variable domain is DGGITQSPKYLFRKEGQNVTLSCEQNLNHDAMYWYRQDPGQGLRLIYYSQIVNDFQKGDIAEGYSVSREKKESFPLTVTSAQKNPTAFYLCASSIGTGGAEAFFGQGTRLTVV.

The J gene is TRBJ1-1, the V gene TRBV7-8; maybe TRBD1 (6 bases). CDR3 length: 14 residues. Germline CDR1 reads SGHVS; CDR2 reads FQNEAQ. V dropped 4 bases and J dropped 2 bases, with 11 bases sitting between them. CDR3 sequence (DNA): TGTGCCAGCAGCTCGGACAGTATAAACACTGAAGCTTTCTTT. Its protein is CASSSDSINTEAFF.

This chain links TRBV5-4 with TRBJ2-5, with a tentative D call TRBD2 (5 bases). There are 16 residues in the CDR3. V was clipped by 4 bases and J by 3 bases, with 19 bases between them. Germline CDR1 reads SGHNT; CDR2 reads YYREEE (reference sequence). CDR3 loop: CASSRGGQALEETQYF. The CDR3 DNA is TGTGCCAGCAGCCGCGGCGGGCAGGCTTTAGAAGAGACCCAGTACTTC. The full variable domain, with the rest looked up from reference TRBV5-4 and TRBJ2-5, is ETGVTQSPTHLIKTRGQQVTLRCSSQSGHNTVSWYQQALGQGPQFIFQYYREEENGRGNFPPRFSGLQFPNYSSELNVNALELDDSALYLCASSRGGQALEETQYFGPGTRLLVL.

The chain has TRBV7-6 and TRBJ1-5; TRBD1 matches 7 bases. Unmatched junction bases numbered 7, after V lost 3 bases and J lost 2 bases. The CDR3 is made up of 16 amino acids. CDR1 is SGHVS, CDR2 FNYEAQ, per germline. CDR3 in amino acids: CASSLGGGMGNQPQHF. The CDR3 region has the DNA TGTGCCAGCAGCTTGGGAGGGGGCATGGGCAATCAGCCCCAGCATTTT.

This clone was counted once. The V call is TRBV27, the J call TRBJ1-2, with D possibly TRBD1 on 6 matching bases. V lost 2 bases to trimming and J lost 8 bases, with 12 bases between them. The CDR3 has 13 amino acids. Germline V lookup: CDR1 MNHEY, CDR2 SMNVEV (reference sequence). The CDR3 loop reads CASSLNRAGGYTF. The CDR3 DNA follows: TGTGCCAGCAGTTTAAACAGGGCGGGGGGCTACACCTTC.

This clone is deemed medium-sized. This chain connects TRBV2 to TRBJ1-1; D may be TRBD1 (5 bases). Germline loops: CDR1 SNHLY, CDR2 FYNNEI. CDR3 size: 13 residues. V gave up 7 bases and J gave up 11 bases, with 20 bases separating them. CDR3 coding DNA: TGTGCCAGCACCGGGGCGGGAGAGTTAAAGGCTTTCTTT. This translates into CASTGAGELKAFF.